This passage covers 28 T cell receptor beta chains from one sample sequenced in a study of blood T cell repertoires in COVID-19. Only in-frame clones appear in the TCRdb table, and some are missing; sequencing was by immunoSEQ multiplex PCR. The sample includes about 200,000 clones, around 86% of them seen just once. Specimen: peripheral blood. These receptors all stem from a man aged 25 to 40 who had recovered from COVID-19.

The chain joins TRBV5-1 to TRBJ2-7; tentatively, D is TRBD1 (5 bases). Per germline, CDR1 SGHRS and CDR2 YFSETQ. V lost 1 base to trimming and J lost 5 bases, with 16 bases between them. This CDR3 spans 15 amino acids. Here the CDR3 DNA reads TGCGCCAGCAGCTTGTCGGTGACAGCAGGGAACGAGCAGTACTTC. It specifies CASSLSVTAGNEQYF.

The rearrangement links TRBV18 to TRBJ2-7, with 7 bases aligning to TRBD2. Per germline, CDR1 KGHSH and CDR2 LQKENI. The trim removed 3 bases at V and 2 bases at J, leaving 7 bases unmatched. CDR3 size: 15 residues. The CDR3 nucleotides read TGTGCCAGCTCACCCACTAGCGTCTCCCCCTACGAGCAGTACTTC. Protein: CASSPTSVSPYEQYF.

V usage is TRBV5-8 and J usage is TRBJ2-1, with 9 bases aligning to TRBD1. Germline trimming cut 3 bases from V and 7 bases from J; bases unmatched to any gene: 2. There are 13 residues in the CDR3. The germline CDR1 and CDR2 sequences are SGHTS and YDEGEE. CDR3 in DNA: TGTGCCAGCAGCTGGGGGACAGGGAATGAGCAGTTCTTC. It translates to CASSWGTGNEQFF.

CDR3 in amino acids: CASSPRPFAAFF. CDR3 in DNA: TGTGCCAGCAGCCCTAGACCGTTTGCCGCTTTCTTT. The genes are TRBV7-8 and TRBJ1-1; D gene uncertain. The V and J ends lost 5 bases and 11 bases respectively, with 15 bases between them. The CDR3 totals 12 residues. CDR1 is SGHVS and CDR2 is FQNEAQ in the germline V gene.

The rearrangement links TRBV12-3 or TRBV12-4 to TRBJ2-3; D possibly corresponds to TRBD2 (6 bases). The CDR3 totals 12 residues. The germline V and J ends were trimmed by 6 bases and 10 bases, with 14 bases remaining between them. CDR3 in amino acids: CASSPPWGAQYF. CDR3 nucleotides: TGTGCCAGCAGCCCGCCCTGGGGGGCGCAGTATTTT.

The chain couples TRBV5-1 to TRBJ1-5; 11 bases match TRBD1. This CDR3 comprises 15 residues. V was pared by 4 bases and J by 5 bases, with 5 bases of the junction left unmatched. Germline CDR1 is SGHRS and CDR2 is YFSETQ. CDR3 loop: CASSPGTGGHQPQHF. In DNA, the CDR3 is TGCGCCAGCAGCCCCGGGACAGGGGGACATCAGCCCCAGCATTTT.

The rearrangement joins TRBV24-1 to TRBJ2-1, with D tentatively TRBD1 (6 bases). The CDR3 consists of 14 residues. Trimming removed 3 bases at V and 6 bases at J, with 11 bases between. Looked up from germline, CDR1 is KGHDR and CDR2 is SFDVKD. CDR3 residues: CATSDQGIGNEQFF. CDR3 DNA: TGTGCCACCAGTGATCAGGGGATTGGCAATGAGCAGTTCTTC.

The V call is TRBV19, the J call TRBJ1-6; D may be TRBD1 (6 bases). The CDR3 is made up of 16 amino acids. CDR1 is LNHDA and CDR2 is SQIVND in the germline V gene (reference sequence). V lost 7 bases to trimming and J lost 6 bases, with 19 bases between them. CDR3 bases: TGTGCCAGTACCGCCTTGGACAAGGGGGTTAATTCACCCCTCCACTTT. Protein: CASTALDKGVNSPLHF.

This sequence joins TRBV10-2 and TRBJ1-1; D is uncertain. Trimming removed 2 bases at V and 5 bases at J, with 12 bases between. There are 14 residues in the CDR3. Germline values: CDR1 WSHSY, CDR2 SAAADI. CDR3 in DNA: TGCGCCAGCAGTGAGAACGGAGGGAGGACTGAAGCTTTCTTT. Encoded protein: CASSENGGRTEAFF.

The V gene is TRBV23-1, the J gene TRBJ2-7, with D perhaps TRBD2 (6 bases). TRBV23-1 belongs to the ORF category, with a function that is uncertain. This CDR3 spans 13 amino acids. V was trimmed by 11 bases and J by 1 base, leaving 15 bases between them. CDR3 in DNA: TGCGCCGCGCCGTCCGGGGGATCCTACGAGCAGTACTTC. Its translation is CAAPSGGSYEQYF.

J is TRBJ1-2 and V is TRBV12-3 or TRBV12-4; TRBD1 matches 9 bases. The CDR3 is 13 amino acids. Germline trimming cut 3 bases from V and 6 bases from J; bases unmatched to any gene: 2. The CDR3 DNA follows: TGTGCCAGCAGTTTTAACAGGGGGCATGGCTACACCTTC. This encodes CASSFNRGHGYTF.

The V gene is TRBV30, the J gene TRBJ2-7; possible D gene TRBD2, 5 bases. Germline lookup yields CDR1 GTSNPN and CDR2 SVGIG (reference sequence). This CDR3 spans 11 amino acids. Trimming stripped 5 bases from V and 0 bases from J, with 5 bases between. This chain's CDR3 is CAWGLSYEQYF. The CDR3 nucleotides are TGTGCCTGGGGACTCTCCTACGAGCAGTACTTC.

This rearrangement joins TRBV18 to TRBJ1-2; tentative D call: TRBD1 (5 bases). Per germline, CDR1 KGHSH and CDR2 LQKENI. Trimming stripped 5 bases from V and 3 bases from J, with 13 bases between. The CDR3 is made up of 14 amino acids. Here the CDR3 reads CASSSRAGDYGYTF. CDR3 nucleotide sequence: TGTGCCAGCTCATCCAGAGCGGGGGACTATGGCTACACCTTC.

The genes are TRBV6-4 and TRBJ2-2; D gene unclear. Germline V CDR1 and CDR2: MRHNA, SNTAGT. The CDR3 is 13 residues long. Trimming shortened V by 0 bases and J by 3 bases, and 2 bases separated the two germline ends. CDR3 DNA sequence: TGTGCCAGCAGTGACTCCTACACCGGGGAGCTGTTTTTT. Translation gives CASSDSYTGELFF.

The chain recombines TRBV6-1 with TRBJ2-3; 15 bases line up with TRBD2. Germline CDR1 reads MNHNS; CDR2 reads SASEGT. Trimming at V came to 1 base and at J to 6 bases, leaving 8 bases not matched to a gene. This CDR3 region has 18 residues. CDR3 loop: CASSEEGTSGGPRDTQYF. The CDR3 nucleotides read TGTGCCAGCAGTGAAGAGGGGACTAGCGGGGGGCCAAGGGATACGCAGTATTTT.

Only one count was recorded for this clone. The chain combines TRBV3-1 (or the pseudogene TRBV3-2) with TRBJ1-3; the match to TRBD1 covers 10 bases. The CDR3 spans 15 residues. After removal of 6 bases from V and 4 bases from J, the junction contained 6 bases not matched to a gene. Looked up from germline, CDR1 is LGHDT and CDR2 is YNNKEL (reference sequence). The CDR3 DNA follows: TGTGCCAGCAGTCGACAGGGGGCGAGAGGAAACACCATATATTTT. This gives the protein CASSRQGARGNTIYF.

The CDR3 DNA reads TGTGCTAGTGGTCTAACGGGGTCGGATGAGCAGTTCTTC. This translates into CASGLTGSDEQFF. This sequence joins TRBV12-5 and TRBJ2-1; weak D call: TRBD2 (5 bases). The V and J ends lost 5 bases and 8 bases respectively, with 13 bases between them. Germline lookup yields CDR1 LGHNT and CDR2 FRNRAP. The CDR3 totals 13 residues.

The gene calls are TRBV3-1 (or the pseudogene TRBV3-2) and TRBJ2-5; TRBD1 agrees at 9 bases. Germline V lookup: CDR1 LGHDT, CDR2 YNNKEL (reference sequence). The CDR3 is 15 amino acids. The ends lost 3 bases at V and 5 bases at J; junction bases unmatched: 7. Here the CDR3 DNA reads TGTGCCAGCAGCCAGGGTACTGGGACAGGGGAGACCCAGTACTTC. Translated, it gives CASSQGTGTGETQYF.

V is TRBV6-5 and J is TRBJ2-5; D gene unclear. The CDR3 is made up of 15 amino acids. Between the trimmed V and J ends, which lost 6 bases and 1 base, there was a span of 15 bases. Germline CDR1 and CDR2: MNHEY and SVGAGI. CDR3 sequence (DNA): TGTGCCAGCAGCCTAGATCCTACCGTCCAAGAGACCCAGTACTTC. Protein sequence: CASSLDPTVQETQYF.

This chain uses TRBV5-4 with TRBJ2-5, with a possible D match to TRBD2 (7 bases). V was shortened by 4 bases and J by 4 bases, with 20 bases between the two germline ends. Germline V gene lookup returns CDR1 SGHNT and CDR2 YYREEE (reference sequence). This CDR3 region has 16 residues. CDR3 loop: CASSLGRGGAGETQYF. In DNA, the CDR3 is TGTGCCAGCAGCCTGGGAAGGGGGGGGGCCGGAGAGACCCAGTACTTC. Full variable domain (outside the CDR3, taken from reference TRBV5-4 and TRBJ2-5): ETGVTQSPTHLIKTRGQQVTLRCSSQSGHNTVSWYQQALGQGPQFIFQYYREEENGRGNFPPRFSGLQFPNYSSELNVNALELDDSALYLCASSLGRGGAGETQYFGPGTRLLVL.

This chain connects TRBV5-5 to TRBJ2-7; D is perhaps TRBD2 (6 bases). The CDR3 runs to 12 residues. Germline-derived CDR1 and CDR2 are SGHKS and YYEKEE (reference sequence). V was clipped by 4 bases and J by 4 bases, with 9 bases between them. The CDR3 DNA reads TGTGCCAGCAGCCCCCGGGGGTACGAGCAGTACTTC. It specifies CASSPRGYEQYF.

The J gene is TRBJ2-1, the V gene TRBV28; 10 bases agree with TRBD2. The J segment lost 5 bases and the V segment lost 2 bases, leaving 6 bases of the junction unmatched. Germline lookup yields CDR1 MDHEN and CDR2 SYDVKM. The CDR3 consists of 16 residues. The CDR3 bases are TGTGCCAGCAGTTTAGGTGGACTAGCGGTTAACAATGAGCAGTTCTTC. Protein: CASSLGGLAVNNEQFF.

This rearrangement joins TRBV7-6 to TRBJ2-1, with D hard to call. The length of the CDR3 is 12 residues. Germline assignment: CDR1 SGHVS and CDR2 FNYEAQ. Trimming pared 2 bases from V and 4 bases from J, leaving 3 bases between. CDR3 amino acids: CASSLQYNEQFF. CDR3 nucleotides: TGTGCCAGCAGCTTACAGTACAATGAGCAGTTCTTC.

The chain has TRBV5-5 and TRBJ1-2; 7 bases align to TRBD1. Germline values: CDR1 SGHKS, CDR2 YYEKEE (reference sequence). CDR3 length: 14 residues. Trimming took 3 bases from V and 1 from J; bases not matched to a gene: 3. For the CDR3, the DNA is TGTGCCAGCAGCTGGCAGGGGGATAACTATGGCTACACCTTC. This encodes CASSWQGDNYGYTF.

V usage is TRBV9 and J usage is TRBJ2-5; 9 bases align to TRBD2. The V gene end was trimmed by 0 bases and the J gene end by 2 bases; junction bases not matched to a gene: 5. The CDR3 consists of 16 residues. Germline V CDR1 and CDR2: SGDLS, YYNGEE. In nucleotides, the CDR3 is TGTGCCAGCAGCGTAGGTATGCTAGCGGGGCAAGAGACCCAGTACTTC. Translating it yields CASSVGMLAGQETQYF.

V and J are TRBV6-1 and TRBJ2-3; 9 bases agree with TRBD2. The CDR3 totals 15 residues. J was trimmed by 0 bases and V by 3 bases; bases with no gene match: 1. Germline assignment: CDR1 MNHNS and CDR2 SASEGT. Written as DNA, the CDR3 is TGTGCCAGCAGTGAGCGGGGGGGAAGCACAGATACGCAGTATTTT. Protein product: CASSERGGSTDTQYF.

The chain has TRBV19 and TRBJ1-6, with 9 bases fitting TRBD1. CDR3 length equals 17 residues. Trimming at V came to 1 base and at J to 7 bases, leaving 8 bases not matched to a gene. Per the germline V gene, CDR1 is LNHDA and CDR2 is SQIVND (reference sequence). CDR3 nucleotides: TGTGCCAGTAGTATAGCCGGACCGGGACAGGGCAATTCACCCCTCCACTTT. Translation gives CASSIAGPGQGNSPLHF.

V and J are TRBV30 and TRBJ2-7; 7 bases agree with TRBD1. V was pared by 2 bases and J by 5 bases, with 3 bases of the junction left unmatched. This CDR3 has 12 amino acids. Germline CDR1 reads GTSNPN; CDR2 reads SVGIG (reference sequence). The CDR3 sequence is CAWSQQGNEQYF. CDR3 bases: TGTGCCTGGAGTCAACAGGGGAACGAGCAGTACTTC.